This TCR beta chain was profiled in a study of shared clonotypes between healthy human individuals. Study-level points and caveats: Rarefaction exposed incomplete sorted-subset sequencing despite large depth. Larger richness was generally estimated for naive than memory subsets.

Note on this clone: Antigen: not known.

The authors divided CD4+ cells into CD45RA+ naive and CD45RA-negative memory subsets. In the authors' methods: ImmunoSEQ output lacked quality scores and full-length reads, limiting matched filtering. Clones were sequenced by immunoSEQ multiplex PCR, and TCRdb holds only the in-frame ones, with some missing. The V and J calls and clone size are taken from that table; D and trimming were inferred from the DNA. The repertoire holds a few million clones, with about 92% as singletons. Germline V CDR1 and CDR2: SNHLY, FYNNEI. Trimming took 6 bases from V and 2 from J, leaving 14 bases between them. The CDR3 runs to 14 residues.

This chain connects TRBV2 to TRBJ2-7; TRBD2 might be the D (6 bases). The TCR comes from a man in his late teens or twenties in good health. Material: naive CD4+ T cells sorted from blood. Documented subset: CD45RA+ positively selected. The DNA for the CDR3 is TGTGCCAGCAGCGACGGGGACTGGGCCTACGAGCAGTACTTC. It is translated as CASSDGDWAYEQYF.